This is a list of T cell receptor beta chains from one sample in a study of blood T cell repertoires in COVID-19. Assay: immunoSEQ multiplex PCR; the TCRdb copy retains only in-frame clones and omits some. The repertoire includes about 320,000 clones, 90% of them detected once, and approximately 2.5% sits in the top ten. The sequenced sample was PBMCs or T cells enriched from blood (not recorded which). These receptors originate from a man in his 60s who had recovered from COVID-19. The CDR3 runs from the conserved cysteine through the conserved F or W. D genes are given only for firm matches. Not every row has a clone size; where given, it reads once, few, many or a size class.

>TRBV5-4|-|TRBD2|TRBJ2-7
CASSMGTSAYEQYF
TGTGCCAGCAGCATGGGGACTAGCGCCTACGAGCAGTACTTC
>TRBV5-5|-|-|TRBJ1-1
CASNFFQGTGAEAFF
TGTGCCAGCAACTTTTTTCAGGGGACGGGCGCTGAAGCTTTCTTT
>TRBV19|-|-|TRBJ2-6
CASTVSGANVLTF
TGTGCCAGTACGGTCTCTGGGGCCAACGTCCTGACTTTC
>TRBV30|once|-|TRBJ1-5
CAWSATSGGNQPQHF
TGTGCCTGGAGTGCGACCTCAGGCGGGAATCAGCCCCAGCATTTT
>TRBV5-1|once|-|TRBJ2-1
CASSSGLFSSYNEQFF
TGCGCCAGCAGCTCGGGACTTTTTAGCTCCTACAATGAGCAGTTCTTC
>TRBV30|-|TRBD1|TRBJ1-5
CAWSPGQGAVQPQHF
TGTGCCTGGAGTCCGGGACAGGGGGCCGTTCAGCCCCAGCATTTT
>TRBV4-3|-|TRBD2|TRBJ2-3
CASSQGTIGGEGDTQYF
TGCGCCAGCAGCCAAGGGACGATTGGGGGGGAGGGAGATACGCAGTATTTT
>TRBV4-1|-|TRBD2|TRBJ2-7
CASSQVAGRGSYEQYF
TGCGCCAGCAGCCAAGTAGCGGGACGTGGGTCCTACGAGCAGTACTTC
>TRBV10-3|-|-|TRBJ2-1
CAIAPRDTNNEQFF
TGTGCCATCGCTCCCCGGGACACAAACAATGAGCAGTTCTTC
>TRBV5-6|-|TRBD2|TRBJ2-5
CASSSRWASGGEETQYF
TGTGCCAGCAGTTCCCGGTGGGCTAGCGGGGGGGAAGAGACCCAGTACTTC
>TRBV29-1|-|-|TRBJ1-1
CSVEPGGGIEAFF
TGCAGCGTTGAGCCCGGGGGGGGGATTGAAGCTTTCTTT
>TRBV11-1|-|TRBD1|TRBJ1-5
CASSLGQGGNQPQHF
TGTGCCAGCAGCCTTGGACAGGGTGGCAATCAGCCCCAGCATTTT
>TRBV5-1|-|-|TRBJ2-4
CASSFGASRDIQYF
TGCGCCAGCAGCTTTGGGGCCTCACGGGACATTCAGTACTTC
>TRBV6-2/TRBV6-3|-|-|TRBJ1-2
CASSYSTSGRGDYGYTF
TGTGCCAGCAGTTACTCTACTTCGGGCAGGGGCGACTATGGCTACACCTTC
>TRBV7-6|-|TRBD2|TRBJ2-1
CASSRGGRTSGNLGSYNEQFF
TGTGCCAGCAGCCGCGGGGGTCGGACTAGCGGGAACTTAGGCTCCTACAATGAGCAGTTCTTC
>TRBV12-3/TRBV12-4|-|TRBD1|TRBJ2-7
CASSLTGGEQYF
TGTGCCAGCAGCTTGACAGGGGGGGAGCAGTACTTC
>TRBV5-5|-|-|TRBJ1-2
CASSTTDYPSFNYGYTF
TGTGCCAGCAGTACAACAGATTACCCCTCATTTAACTATGGCTACACCTTC
>TRBV7-3|-|-|TRBJ1-1
CASSLYGPPNTEAFF
TGTGCCAGCAGCTTATATGGCCCACCCAACACTGAAGCTTTCTTT
>TRBV6-2/TRBV6-3|-|-|TRBJ2-7
CASSYGSGRYEQYF
TGTGCCAGCAGTTACGGTTCAGGGCGCTACGAGCAGTACTTC
>TRBV27|-|TRBD1|TRBJ1-2
CASRGDRGLSYGYTF
TGTGCCAGCAGGGGGGACAGGGGGCTTTCCTATGGCTACACCTTC
>TRBV9|-|TRBD1|TRBJ1-1
CASSPPTGVAEAFF
TGTGCCAGCAGCCCTCCCACAGGGGTCGCTGAAGCTTTCTTT
>TRBV5-7|-|-|TRBJ1-3
CASSLKLSGNTIYF
TGTGCCAGCAGCTTGAAGCTCTCTGGAAACACCATATATTTT
>TRBV13|-|TRBD2|TRBJ2-3
CASRGTSGKFNTDTQYF
TGTGCCAGCAGGGGGACTAGCGGAAAATTTAACACAGATACGCAGTATTTT
>TRBV13|-|-|TRBJ1-1
CASRPDRWTEAFF
TGTGCCAGCAGACCTGACAGGTGGACTGAAGCTTTCTTT
>TRBV5-5|-|-|TRBJ2-5
CASSPRTSRGETQYF
TGTGCCAGCAGCCCGAGGACTTCTCGAGGGGAGACCCAGTACTTC
>TRBV2|-|TRBD1|TRBJ2-2
CASRGQGNTGELFF
TGTGCCAGCAGAGGACAGGGTAACACCGGGGAGCTGTTTTTT
>TRBV7-2|once|TRBD1|TRBJ2-7
CASSPPRTGGSSYEQYF
TGTGCCAGCAGCCCTCCTAGGACAGGGGGTAGCTCCTACGAGCAGTACTTC
>TRBV5-6|once|-|TRBJ2-5
CASSLRLGTFQETQYF
TGTGCCAGCAGCTTGCGGTTGGGGACTTTTCAAGAGACCCAGTACTTC
>TRBV11-3|-|TRBD1|TRBJ1-3
CASSVYGTGEGNTIYF
TGTGCCAGCAGCGTATACGGGACAGGGGAAGGGAACACCATATATTTT
>TRBV5-1|-|-|TRBJ1-2
CASSLQSYGYTF
TGCGCCAGCAGCTTACAAAGCTATGGCTACACCTTC
>TRBV5-8|-|-|TRBJ2-1
CASTTRQGYNEQFF
TGTGCCAGTACCACCCGCCAGGGCTACAATGAGCAGTTCTTC
>TRBV6-4|-|TRBD1|TRBJ1-5
CASSDRQGGNQPQHF
TGTGCCAGCAGTGACAGACAGGGGGGCAATCAGCCCCAGCATTTT
>TRBV30|-|TRBD1|TRBJ2-1
CAWTRQGTGEQFF
TGTGCCTGGACCAGACAGGGTACGGGGGAGCAGTTCTTC
>TRBV28|-|TRBD2|TRBJ2-3
CASSLRTSGITDTQYF
TGTGCCAGCAGTTTACGGACTAGCGGAATCACAGATACGCAGTATTTT
>TRBV25-1|-|-|TRBJ1-1
CASSDLGVGGTEAFF
TGTGCCAGCAGTGATCTCGGTGTAGGGGGCACTGAAGCTTTCTTT
>TRBV4-1|-|-|TRBJ1-2
CASSQEWQGVYGYTF
TGCGCCAGCAGCCAAGAATGGCAGGGTGTCTATGGCTATACCTTC
>TRBV7-6|many|-|TRBJ2-7
CASSLEGWGGEQYF
TGTGCCAGCAGCTTAGAGGGGTGGGGAGGCGAGCAGTACTTC